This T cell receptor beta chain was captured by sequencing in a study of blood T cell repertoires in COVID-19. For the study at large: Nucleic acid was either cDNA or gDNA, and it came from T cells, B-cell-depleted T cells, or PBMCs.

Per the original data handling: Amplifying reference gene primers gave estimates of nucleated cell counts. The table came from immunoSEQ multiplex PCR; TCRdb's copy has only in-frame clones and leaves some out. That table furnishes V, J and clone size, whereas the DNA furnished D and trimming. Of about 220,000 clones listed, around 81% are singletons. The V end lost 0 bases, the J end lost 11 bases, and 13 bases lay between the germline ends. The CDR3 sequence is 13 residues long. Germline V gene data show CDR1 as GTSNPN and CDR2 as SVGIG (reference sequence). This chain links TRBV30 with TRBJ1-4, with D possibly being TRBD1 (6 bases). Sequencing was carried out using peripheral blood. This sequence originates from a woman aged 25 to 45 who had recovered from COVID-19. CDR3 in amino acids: CAWSVDGRGKLFF. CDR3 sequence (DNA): TGTGCCTGGAGTGTAGACGGGAGGGGGAAACTGTTTTTT. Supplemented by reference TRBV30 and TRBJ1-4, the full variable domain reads SQTIHQWPATLVQPVGSPLSLECTVEGTSNPNLYWYRQAAGRGLQLLFYSVGIGQISSEVPQNLSASRPQDRQFILSSKKLLLSDSGFYLCAWSVDGRGKLFFGSGTQLSVL.